This T cell receptor beta chain was recovered during a study of shared clonotypes between healthy human individuals. V gave up 1 base and J gave up 0 bases, with 12 bases separating them. CDR3 length: 17 amino acids. CDR1 and CDR2 (germline): MGHRA, YSYEKL. Points on this clone: Its antigen remains unidentified.

Study outcomes and limitations: With few donors, the genetic and exposure-history diversity represented was limited. Non-shared clonotypes showed lower generation probabilities than clonotypes common to all four donors.

Clones were read by immunoSEQ multiplex PCR, and TCRdb kept only the in-frame ones, dropping some. The sample lists about 1.1 million clones; approximately 80% were seen once. The rearrangement uses TRBV4-1 and TRBJ1-4; D is unclear. This receptor was obtained from a man aged 18 to 29 in good health. Some clones in this sample may be carry-over from other donors' samples. Input material: memory CD4+ T cells from PBMCs. Subset of the sample: CD45RA-negative fraction. CDR3 region: CASSQVTAVATNEKLFF. The DNA of the CDR3 is TGCGCCAGCAGCCAAGTGACGGCAGTTGCAACTAATGAAAAACTGTTTTTT.